These 7 T cell receptor beta chains originate from one sample sequenced in a study of cytomegalovirus exposure and HLA in healthy donors. PCR employed 60 Vbeta and 13 Jbeta primers. Some clones are missing from TCRdb's copy, which holds only in-frame ones; the method was immunoSEQ multiplex PCR. The data show about 180,000 clones, with 82% seen just once and approximately 1.4% held by the top ten. The sample taken for sequencing was PBMCs. The receptor set was obtained from a man between 35 and 55 years old in good health and CMV-seronegative.

The chain recombines TRBV10-3 with TRBJ1-1; tentatively, D is TRBD1 (5 bases). This CDR3 is 13 amino acids long. The V end lost 2 bases, the J end lost 8 bases, and 12 bases lay between the germline ends. Per the germline V gene, CDR1 is ENHRY and CDR2 is SYGVKD. CDR3 loop: CAISEGAPPEAFF. The CDR3 coding sequence is TGTGCCATCAGTGAGGGGGCTCCCCCGGAAGCTTTCTTT.

This chain uses TRBV7-9 with TRBJ2-7; TRBD1 agrees at 9 bases. The germline gives CDR1 SEHNR, CDR2 FQNEAQ (reference sequence). V was clipped by 4 bases and J by 5 bases; unmatched bases: 9. The CDR3 spans 15 residues. CDR3 in DNA: TGTGCCAGCAGCTCCCCGACAGGGGGTGGCGACGAGCAGTACTTC. As protein: CASSSPTGGGDEQYF.

The chain has TRBV29-1 and TRBJ2-2, with a possible D match to TRBD2 (6 bases). The CDR3 sequence is 13 residues long. CDR1 SQVTM and CDR2 ANQGSEA come from the germline V gene. V was shortened by 5 bases and J by 2 bases, with 9 bases between the two germline ends. CDR3 loop: CSVQAGNTGELFF. The DNA for the CDR3 is TGCAGCGTTCAGGCGGGAAACACCGGGGAGCTGTTTTTT.

The gene calls are TRBV28 and TRBJ2-3, with TRBD2 matching 9 bases. V dropped 6 bases and J dropped 11; count of bases not matched to a gene: 3. CDR1 MDHEN and CDR2 SYDVKM come from the germline V gene. The CDR3 has 11 residues. CDR3 nucleotides: TGTGCCAGCAGCATTAGCGGGAGGCAGTATTTT. This codes for CASSISGRQYF.

This sequence joins TRBV6-1 and TRBJ1-5; no firm D call. CDR3 size: 12 residues. The germline V and J ends were trimmed by 1 base and 8 bases, with 6 bases remaining between them. The germline V gene has CDR1 MNHNS and CDR2 SASEGT. In DNA form, the CDR3 reads TGTGCCAGCAGTGAAGGAGGAAAGCCCCAGCATTTT. It encodes CASSEGGKPQHF.

CDR3 sequence: CASSRWERDSISGANVLTF. CDR3 DNA: TGTGCCAGCAGTCGGTGGGAACGGGACAGCATCTCTGGGGCCAACGTCCTGACTTTC. The chain couples TRBV2 to TRBJ2-6, with 7 bases fitting TRBD1. Per the germline V gene, CDR1 is SNHLY and CDR2 is FYNNEI. After removal of 5 bases from V and 0 bases from J, the junction contained 13 bases not matched to a gene. The CDR3 length is 19 residues.

This clone was detected only a few times. V gene TRBV21-1 combines with J gene TRBJ1-1; the table's TRBD1 call for D was not verified on the DNA. TRBV21-1 is a known pseudogene. The CDR3 is made up of 18 amino acids. The CDR3 spells CASSIRHRTGDVRGEAFF. CDR3 nucleotide sequence: TGTGCCAGCAGCATACGGCACCGGACAGGGGACGTGAGGGGTGAAGCTTTCTTT.